A single sample is the source of the 4 T cell receptor beta chains below, sequenced in a study of shared clonotypes between healthy human individuals. TCRdb keeps only in-frame clones here, not all; method: immunoSEQ multiplex PCR. The sample has roughly 2,500,000 clones, under 95% seen once. Input material: naive CD4+ T cells from PBMCs. Subset: CD45RA+ positively selected. These TCRs come from a man aged 18 to 30 in good health. Some clones in this sample may be carry-over from other donors' samples.

In the case of this clone: Other DNA sequences from this sample encode an identical CDR3 as well. The chain uses TRBV5-1 and TRBJ2-5; D is undetermined. Trimming removed 5 bases at V and 4 bases at J, with 3 bases between. This CDR3 has 10 residues. The germline V gene encodes CDR1 SGHRS and CDR2 YFSETQ. CDR3 residues: CASRGETQYF. Here the CDR3 DNA reads TGCGCCAGCAGAGGAGAGACCCAGTACTTC.

The chain joins TRBV7-8 to TRBJ2-1; TRBD2 aligns across 9 bases. V lost 5 bases, J lost 6 bases, and 11 bases stayed unmatched. The V gene's germline CDR1 is SGHVS and CDR2 FQNEAQ. This CDR3 contains 16 residues. The DNA for the CDR3 is TGTGCCAGCAGCCCCAGCCGACTAGCGGTTCGCAATGAGCAGTTCTTC. It is translated as CASSPSRLAVRNEQFF.

This chain connects TRBV19 to TRBJ2-3, with 10 bases aligning to TRBD2. The CDR3 sequence is 16 residues long. Trimming at V came to 3 bases and at J to 3 bases, leaving 6 bases not matched to a gene. Germline V gene data show CDR1 as LNHDA and CDR2 as SQIVND (reference sequence). As DNA, the CDR3 is TGTGCCAGTAGTATGGGTAGCGGGAGGCCTACAGATACGCAGTATTTT. It translates to CASSMGSGRPTDTQYF.

The chain has TRBV5-1 and TRBJ1-2; the D gene is possibly TRBD1 (5 bases). Trimming stripped 4 bases from V and 0 bases from J, with 10 bases between. This CDR3 is built from 14 residues. Germline V CDR1 and CDR2: SGHRS, YFSETQ. The CDR3 protein is CASSAGSTNYGYTF. CDR3 coding DNA: TGCGCCAGCAGCGCAGGGTCTACTAACTATGGCTACACCTTC.